This entry features one T cell receptor (beta chain) sequence. The antigen is not known. The data stem from a study of shared clonotypes between healthy human individuals. Study observations and caveats: Four donors held around 5% of naive CD4 clonotypes in common. Donor scarcity curtailed the genetic and exposure-history diversity represented herein.

Naive CD8 cells, CD45RO-negative and positively selected for CCR7, excluded terminally differentiated effector memory CD45RA+ cells. Measured with immunoSEQ multiplex PCR; TCRdb has only the in-frame clones, and not every one. The sample gives about 2.1 million clones, under 95% of which show up once; roughly 1.8% is in the top ten. CDR1 is LGHNA, CDR2 YSLEER, per germline. This CDR3 is 17 amino acids long. V lost 1 base, J lost 2 bases, and 5 bases stayed unmatched. Material: naive CD8+ T cells from PBMCs. The receptor was derived from a man between 18 and 29 years old in good health. Some clones in this sample may be carry-over from other donors' samples. The genes are TRBV4-3 and TRBJ1-2, with 12 bases aligning to TRBD1. The CDR3 loop is CASSQGDRGRENYGYTF. The CDR3, as DNA: TGCGCCAGCAGCCAAGGGGACAGGGGGCGAGAGAACTATGGCTACACCTTC.